This TCR beta chain originates from a study of vaccination and CD4 T cells after COVID-19. Points from the study as a whole: For SARS-CoV-2-reactive clonotypes, the median went from approximately 21 to 38, a nonsignificant increase.

Germline V gives CDR1 SGHTA, CDR2 FQGTGA. The length of the CDR3 is 15 residues. Between the trimmed V and J ends, which lost 3 bases and 7 bases, there was a span of 19 bases. The treatment is: approximately 9-day PBMC culture with coronavirus spike peptide pools or control peptides (ViraFEST assay). ViraFEST relied on peptide pools to expand antigen-specific T cells; the TCRs were sequenced afterward. Oncomine TCR Beta short-read sequencing was applied to DNA from cultured CD4+ T cells. TCRdb re-derived calls from the PCR reads in MiXCR, one entry per CDR3 protein. The repertoire holds approximately 2,800 distinct CDR3 sequences, about 20% seen once, with 45% in the top ten. Concerning this clonotype itself: Its antigen is currently unknown.

The V and J genes are TRBV7-3 and TRBJ2-7; perhaps D is TRBD1 or TRBD2 (5 bases each). Sequencing was done on a sample of CD4+ T cells from blood, cultured in vitro. The source is a human donor who had recovered from COVID-19. The CDR3 loop is CASSLGVGLGYEQYF. CDR3 DNA: TGTGCCAGCAGCTTGGGGGTGGGCCTTGGCTATGAGCAGTACTTC. The full variable domain, its missing parts supplied by reference TRBV7-3 and TRBJ2-7, is GAGVSQTPSNKVTEKGKYVELRCDPISGHTALYWYRQSLGQGPEFLIYFQGTGAADDSGLPNDRFFAVRPEGSVSTLKIQRTERGDSAVYLCASSLGVGLGYEQYFGPGTRLTVT.